These 8 T cell receptor beta chains were sequenced from one sample in a study of low-dose radiotherapy and immunotherapy resistance in tumors. Primers used for first-strand cDNA, a TRAV- and TRBV-specific set, covered both alpha and beta chains. TCRs were put through 20 to 25 PCR cycles of amplification with Phusion. A constant-region primer and the V-primer adapter served as the primer pair. TCRdb re-called the reads through MiXCR, storing one row per CDR3 protein. The sample contains tens of thousands of distinct CDR3 sequences, 15% to 20% of which appear only once. Time point of the sample: before trial treatment. The sequenced sample was PBMCs, obtained before treatment. The origin of the receptors is a male donor with prostate cancer.

This clonotype was detected many times. The V call is TRBV2, the J call TRBJ2-5; D uncertain. Trimming took off 6 bases at V and 5 bases at J, with 10 bases between the two ends. The CDR3 has 12 amino acids. Germline lookup yields CDR1 SNHLY and CDR2 FYNNEI. DNA for the CDR3: TGTGCCAGCAGACCGGACGGGGAGACCCAGTACTTC. Translated: CASRPDGETQYF.

Concerning this clonotype itself: A read error may explain this, as a much larger clone is one base away. CDR3: CASSVGETGELFF. The DNA of the CDR3 is TGTGCCAGCAGCGTAGGGGAGACCGGGGAGCTGTTTTTT. This chain joins TRBV7-3 and TRBJ2-2; D possibly matches TRBD1 or TRBD2 (5 bases each). The V end was cut by 5 bases, the J end by 5 bases, with 9 bases between. In germline, CDR1 is SGHTA, CDR2 FQGTGA. CDR3 length: 13 residues.

This clonotype has at least ten counts. The rearrangement links TRBV7-2 to TRBJ1-1, with a tentative D call TRBD1 (6 bases). Germline-derived CDR1 and CDR2 are SGHTA and FQGNSA. The V gene lost 2 bases and the J gene lost 8 bases, with 18 bases spanning the gap. The CDR3 runs 15 residues. In DNA, the CDR3 is TGTGCCAGCAGCTTATTTCTGACAGGCAACCCGGAAGCTTTCTTT. Translated, it gives CASSLFLTGNPEAFF.

This clonotype occurred many times. The chain uses TRBV5-6 and TRBJ1-4; D remains unclear. This CDR3 region has 14 residues. Trimming pared 1 base from V and 0 bases from J, leaving 4 bases between. Germline V lookup: CDR1 SGHDT, CDR2 YYEEEE. The CDR3 loop is CASSLPATNEKLFF. The DNA for the CDR3 is TGTGCCAGCAGCTTGCCTGCAACTAATGAAAAACTGTTTTTT.

This clonotype was counted at least ten times. The genes are TRBV6-5 and TRBJ2-7; D gene ambiguous. Germline-derived CDR1 and CDR2 are MNHEY and SVGAGI. CDR3 length: 11 amino acids. The V gene lost 5 bases and the J gene lost 8 bases, with 10 bases spanning the gap. The CDR3 sequence: CASSLGTQQYF. The CDR3 DNA reads as TGTGCCAGCAGTCTAGGTACACAGCAGTACTTC.

The table lists this clonotype with many counts. J is TRBJ2-3 and V is TRBV5-6; perhaps D is TRBD1 or TRBD2 (5 bases each). The V end was cut by 4 bases, the J end by 4 bases, with 22 bases between. The CDR3 extends over 17 amino acids. Germline CDR1 and CDR2: SGHDT and YYEEEE. The CDR3 reads CASSAIPGPSSADTQYF. The CDR3 DNA sequence: TGTGCCAGCAGCGCGATCCCGGGACCCTCGAGCGCAGATACGCAGTATTTT. The variable domain in full, completed from reference TRBV5-6 and TRBJ2-3, reads DAGVTQSPTHLIKTRGQQVTLRCSPKSGHDTVSWYQQALGQGPQFIFQYYEEEERQRGNFPDRFSGHQFPNYSSELNVNALLLGDSALYLCASSAIPGPSSADTQYFGPGTRLTVL.

This clonotype appeared many times. The rearrangement uses TRBV2 and TRBJ2-7; 9 bases align to TRBD2. The V and J ends lost 3 bases and 2 bases, in that order; junction bases with no gene match: 8. The CDR3 extends over 16 amino acids. Germline loops: CDR1 SNHLY, CDR2 FYNNEI. The DNA for the CDR3 is TGTGCCAGCAGTGACGTGGTACTAGCGGGTCCCTACGAGCAGTACTTC. Protein product: CASSDVVLAGPYEQYF.

This clonotype was detected many times. V is TRBV11-2 and J is TRBJ2-2, with D possibly matching TRBD2 (6 bases). Germline values: CDR1 SGHAT, CDR2 FQNNGV. CDR3 length: 14 amino acids. Trimming shortened V by 5 bases and J by 11 bases, and 18 bases separated the two germline ends. CDR3 amino acids: CASSVTSSGGELFF. CDR3 in DNA: TGTGCCAGCAGCGTCACATCATCCGGGGGAGAGCTGTTTTTT.